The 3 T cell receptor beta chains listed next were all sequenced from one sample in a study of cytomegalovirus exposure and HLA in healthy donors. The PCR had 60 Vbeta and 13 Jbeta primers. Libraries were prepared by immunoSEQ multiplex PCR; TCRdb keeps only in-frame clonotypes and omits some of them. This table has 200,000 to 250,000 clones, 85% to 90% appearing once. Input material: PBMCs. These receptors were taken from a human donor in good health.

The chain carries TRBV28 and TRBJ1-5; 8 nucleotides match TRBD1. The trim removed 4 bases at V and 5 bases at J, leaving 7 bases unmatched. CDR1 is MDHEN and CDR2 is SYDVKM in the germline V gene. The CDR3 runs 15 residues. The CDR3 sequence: CASSSTGAPDQPQHF. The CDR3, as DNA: TGTGCCAGCAGTTCGACAGGGGCCCCCGATCAGCCCCAGCATTTT.

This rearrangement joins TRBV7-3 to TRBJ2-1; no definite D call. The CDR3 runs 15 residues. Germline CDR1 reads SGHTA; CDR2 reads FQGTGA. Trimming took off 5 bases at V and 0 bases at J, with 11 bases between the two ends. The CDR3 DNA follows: TGTGCCAGCAGCGAAACTCGGAGCTCCTACAATGAGCAGTTCTTC. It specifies CASSETRSSYNEQFF.

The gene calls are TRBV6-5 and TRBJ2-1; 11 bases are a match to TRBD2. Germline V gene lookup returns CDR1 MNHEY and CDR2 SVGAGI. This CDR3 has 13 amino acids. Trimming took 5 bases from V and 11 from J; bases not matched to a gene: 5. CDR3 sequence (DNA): TGTGCCAGCAGTGCCGGGACTAGCGGCAAGCAGTTCTTC. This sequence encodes CASSAGTSGKQFF.